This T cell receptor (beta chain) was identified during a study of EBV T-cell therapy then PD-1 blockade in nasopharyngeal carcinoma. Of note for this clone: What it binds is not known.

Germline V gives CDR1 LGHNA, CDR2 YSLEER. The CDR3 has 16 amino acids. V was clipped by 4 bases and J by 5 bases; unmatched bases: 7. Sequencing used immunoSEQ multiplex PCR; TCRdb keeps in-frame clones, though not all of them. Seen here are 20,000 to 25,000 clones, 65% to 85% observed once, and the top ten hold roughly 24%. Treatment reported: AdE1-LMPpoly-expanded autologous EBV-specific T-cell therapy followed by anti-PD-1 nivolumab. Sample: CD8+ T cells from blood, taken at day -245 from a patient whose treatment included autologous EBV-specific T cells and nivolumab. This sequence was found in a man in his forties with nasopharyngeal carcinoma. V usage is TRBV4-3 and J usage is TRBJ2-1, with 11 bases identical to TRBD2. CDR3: CASSRSSGGRHNEQFF. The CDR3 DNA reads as TGCGCCAGCAGCCGATCTAGCGGGGGGCGACACAATGAGCAGTTCTTC.